This T cell receptor (beta chain) was observed in a study of early T cells in non-severe SARS-CoV-2 infection. There are a few counts of this clonotype. TCRdb itself ran the 5' RACE reads through MiXCR, one entry per CDR3 protein. The sample includes under 140,000 distinct CDR3 sequences, 10% to 15% seen only once; the top ten take approximately 3.8%. Source: whole blood, taken at baseline. This TCR came from an adult who was a healthcare worker with PCR-confirmed SARS-CoV-2 infection or an uninfected control (not recorded which).

This CDR3 reads CASSPGGGRDTQYF. The CDR3 DNA reads as TGTGCCAGCAGTCCAGGGGGCGGTAGGGATACGCAGTATTTT. This sequence joins TRBV28 and TRBJ2-3; 8 bases are shared with TRBD1. This CDR3 is built from 14 residues. Germline V gene sequence: CDR1 MDHEN, CDR2 SYDVKM. V lost 5 bases and J lost 6; bases outside the gene matches: 7.